One and the same sample provided the 24 T cell receptor beta chains below, sequenced in a study of blood T cells in healthy people across ages. Primers used in a second PCR of roughly 7 to 11 cycles were a sample-barcoded 5' primer and a J-beta primer mix. Using its own MiXCR run on the 5' RACE reads, TCRdb lists one record per CDR3 protein. Of approximately 2,000,000 distinct CDR3 sequences listed, 30% to 40% were seen once; the top ten hold roughly 23%. The source material was blood. These receptor sequences come from a human donor in good health.

There are a few counts of this clonotype. The V gene is TRBV6-2 or TRBV6-3, the J gene TRBJ2-5; 7 nucleotides agree with TRBD2. Losses at the gene ends were 6 bases for V and 0 bases for J; bases not matched to a gene: 7. The CDR3 is 15 amino acids. Germline CDR1 and CDR2: MNHEY and SVGEGT. The CDR3 DNA follows: TGTGCCAGCAGCCGTGATACTAGCGACCAAGAGACCCAGTACTTC. Protein product: CASSRDTSDQETQYF.

This clonotype was seen a few times. The chain has TRBV12-3 or TRBV12-4 and TRBJ2-6, with D tentatively TRBD1 (5 bases). With 7 bases removed from V and 2 bases from J, the gap between germline ends came to 12 bases. This CDR3 has 15 residues. The CDR3 DNA reads TGTGCCAGCATACCCGAAGGGGCTGGGGCCAACGTCCTGACTTTC. It encodes CASIPEGAGANVLTF.

CDR3 sequence (DNA): TGTGCCAGCAGCTTTGCCAGGAACAATGAGCAGTTCTTC. Residues: CASSFARNNEQFF. This chain connects TRBV7-3 to TRBJ2-1; unclear D gene. The length of the CDR3 is 13 residues. The V gene lost 3 bases and the J gene lost 5 bases, with 8 bases spanning the gap. Germline V lookup: CDR1 SGHTA, CDR2 FQGTGA.

The chain couples TRBV12-3 or TRBV12-4 to TRBJ2-5; the D gene is possibly TRBD2 (5 bases). V lost 5 bases and J lost 4, with 20 bases in between. There are 16 residues in the CDR3. CDR3 loop: CASSPRSSLARETQYF. CDR3 bases: TGTGCCAGCAGTCCCCGCTCGTCCCTAGCCAGAGAGACCCAGTACTTC.

This clonotype has a handful of counts. The genes are TRBV7-2 and TRBJ2-5; D is perhaps TRBD2 (6 bases). Judging by the DNA end, TRBJ2-7 fits better; the J call may be wrong. The CDR3 runs 14 residues. Germline CDR1 is SGHTA and CDR2 is FQGNSA. The CDR3 sequence: CASSLDRGSSEQYF. CDR3 bases: TGTGCCAGCAGCTTAGACCGGGGGTCGAGCGAGCAGTACTTC.

The J gene is TRBJ1-3, the V gene TRBV7-2, with unresolved D. Germline-derived CDR1 and CDR2 are SGHTA and FQGNSA. The V and J ends lost 1 base and 0 bases respectively, with 7 bases between them. The CDR3 is 15 residues long. The CDR3 bases are TGTGCCAGCAGCTTAGGCAGTAGCTCTGGAAACACCATATATTTT. Encoded protein: CASSLGSSSGNTIYF.

This sequence joins TRBV20-1 and TRBJ1-2; D remains ambiguous. This CDR3 has 12 residues. The germline V and J ends were trimmed by 3 bases and 3 bases, with 8 bases remaining between them. Germline CDR1 and CDR2: DFQATT and SNEGSKA (reference sequence). CDR3 coding DNA: TGCAGTGCTAGTGCAGATGACTATGGCTACACCTTC. It encodes CSASADDYGYTF.

The CDR3 nucleotides read TGTGCCAGCACCACCATCTACGAGCAGTACTTC. Translation gives CASTTIYEQYF. The V and J genes are TRBV2 and TRBJ2-5; D remains ambiguous. The J call could be wrong; TRBJ2-7 is a better fit for the DNA end. The germline V gene encodes CDR1 SNHLY and CDR2 FYNNEI. This CDR3 comprises 11 residues.

The CDR3, as DNA: TGCGCCAGCAGCCATTCCTCCGACCGGACTAGCGGGGGGGTTGGGTCCTACAATGAGCAGTTCTTC. This translates into CASSHSSDRTSGGVGSYNEQFF. The chain employs TRBV4-3 and TRBJ2-1, with 15 nucleotides matching TRBD2. Losses at the gene ends were 3 bases for V and 1 base for J; bases not matched to a gene: 16. This CDR3 spans 22 amino acids. Germline V lookup: CDR1 LGHNA, CDR2 YSLEER.

This clonotype was picked up a small number of times. DNA of the CDR3: TGTGCCAGCAGCAAACAGGCGGGGGGGCTCCTCCGGGAGACCCAGTACTTC. It codes for CASSKQAGGLLRETQYF. The chain employs TRBV7-9 and TRBJ2-5, with 9 bases aligning to TRBD2. Germline lookup yields CDR1 SEHNR and CDR2 FQNEAQ (reference sequence). Trimming at V came to 5 bases and at J to 5 bases, leaving 15 bases not matched to a gene. CDR3 length: 17 residues.

The V gene is TRBV29-1, the J gene TRBJ2-4; no clear D. CDR3 length: 12 amino acids. Germline V lookup: CDR1 SQVTM, CDR2 ANQGSEA. CDR3 sequence reads: CREVDGQDIQYF. CDR3 bases: TGCAGGGAAGTCGACGGCCAGGACATTCAGTACTTC.

The chain has TRBV3-1 and TRBJ1-1; weak D call: TRBD1 (5 bases). The ends were cut back, 5 bases at V and 2 bases at J, with 12 bases in the middle. The CDR3 is 14 residues long. Germline V CDR1 and CDR2: LGHDT, YNNKEL (reference sequence). The DNA of the CDR3 is TGTGCCAGCAGCTTTAACAGGAAAAACACTGAAGCTTTCTTT. Its translation is CASSFNRKNTEAFF. Supplemented by reference TRBV3-1 and TRBJ1-1, the full variable domain reads DTAVSQTPKYLVTQMGNDKSIKCEQNLGHDTMYWYKQDSKKFLKIMFSYNNKELIINETVPNRFSPKSPDKAHLNLHINSLELGDSAVYFCASSFNRKNTEAFFGQGTRLTVV.

The chain links TRBV20-1 to TRBJ1-2, with D perhaps TRBD1 (5 bases). Per the germline V gene, CDR1 is DFQATT and CDR2 is SNEGSKA (reference sequence). Trimming took off 3 bases at V and 5 bases at J, with 19 bases between the two ends. The CDR3 has 15 amino acids. CDR3 amino acids: CSARERGGSGYGYTF. The CDR3, as DNA: TGCAGTGCTAGGGAGCGTGGGGGATCGGGATATGGCTACACCTTC.

This chain connects TRBV20-1 to TRBJ2-5, with 8 positions matching TRBD1. TRBJ2-7 explains the end of the DNA better; the J call may be wrong. Germline CDR1 is DFQATT and CDR2 is SNEGSKA (reference sequence). There are 15 residues in the CDR3. CDR3 sequence reads: CSARDFIQGAYEQYF. The DNA of the CDR3 is TGCAGTGCTAGAGATTTTATACAGGGGGCCTACGAGCAGTACTTC.

This clonotype was counted only a few times. The chain couples TRBV28 to TRBJ2-3; 9 bases are shared with TRBD1. Germline CDR1 reads MDHEN; CDR2 reads SYDVKM. Trimming at V came to 2 bases and at J to 4 bases, leaving 4 bases not matched to a gene. The length of the CDR3 is 15 residues. The CDR3 DNA reads as TGTGCCAGCAGTTTAGGGACAGGGTTGGCAGATACGCAGTATTTT. Its protein product is CASSLGTGLADTQYF.

The genes are TRBV20-1 and TRBJ2-5; D uncertain. With 0 bases removed from V and 5 bases from J, the gap between germline ends came to 22 bases. CDR3 length: 17 amino acids. Germline V gives CDR1 DFQATT, CDR2 SNEGSKA (reference sequence). In DNA, the CDR3 is TGCAGTGCTAGAGACGCCAATCACATGTGGTCCAGCGAGACCCAGTACTTC. Translation gives CSARDANHMWSSETQYF.

The rearrangement joins TRBV24-1 to TRBJ2-5; D not resolved. This CDR3 region has 16 residues. Between the trimmed V and J ends, which lost 4 bases and 2 bases, there was a span of 16 bases. Germline lookup yields CDR1 KGHDR and CDR2 SFDVKD. CDR3 DNA: TGTGCCACCAGTGAACTCACTCTGGGATATCAAGAGACCCAGTACTTC. Translated, it gives CATSELTLGYQETQYF.

V gene TRBV5-4 combines with J gene TRBJ1-3; D remains unclear. The length of the CDR3 is 12 residues. Germline V gives CDR1 SGHNT, CDR2 YYREEE (reference sequence). Deletions cut 0 bases from V and 8 bases from J, with 6 bases between. The CDR3 DNA is TGTGCCAGCAGCTTGGACACCCACACCATATATTTT. It is translated as CASSLDTHTIYF.

The chain is built from TRBV4-2 and TRBJ2-1; D not resolved. Germline CDR1 LGHNA, CDR2 YNFKEQ. The CDR3 runs 16 residues. Between the trimmed V and J ends, which lost 3 bases and 2 bases, there was a span of 14 bases. The CDR3 here is CASSHRVAETYNEQFF. CDR3 coding DNA: TGTGCCAGCAGCCACCGGGTGGCGGAAACCTACAATGAGCAGTTCTTC.

The V gene is TRBV6-1, the J gene TRBJ1-6; D perhaps matches TRBD1 (6 bases). The CDR3 is made up of 17 amino acids. V dropped 2 bases and J dropped 5 bases, with 16 bases sitting between them. CDR1 MNHNS and CDR2 SASEGT come from the germline V gene. The CDR3 sequence is CASSERIRTANNSPLHF. In DNA form, the CDR3 reads TGTGCCAGCAGTGAACGGATTCGGACAGCGAATAATTCACCCCTCCACTTT.

The chain recombines TRBV20-1 with TRBJ2-7; TRBD1 aligns across 8 bases. V lost 7 bases and J lost 1; bases outside the gene matches: 9. Germline assignment: CDR1 DFQATT and CDR2 SNEGSKA (reference sequence). The length of the CDR3 is 14 residues. Here the CDR3 reads CSVQDRVWSYEQYF. CDR3 nucleotides: TGCAGTGTCCAGGACAGGGTTTGGTCCTACGAGCAGTACTTC.

This clonotype was seen more than once but under ten times. The chain couples TRBV20-1 to TRBJ2-1; TRBD2 matches 9 bases. This CDR3 is 14 amino acids long. Trimming removed 4 bases from V and 7 bases from J; junction bases left unmatched: 8. Germline values: CDR1 DFQATT, CDR2 SNEGSKA (reference sequence). The chain's CDR3 is CSATRGGAMNEQFF. CDR3 sequence (DNA): TGCAGTGCTACACGCGGGGGGGCTATGAATGAGCAGTTCTTC.

J is TRBJ2-7 and V is TRBV18; D is unresolved. The CDR3 extends over 12 amino acids. The V gene's germline CDR1 is KGHSH and CDR2 LQKENI. V shed 1 base and J shed 7 bases, with 8 bases lying between them. In DNA form, the CDR3 reads TGTGCCAGCTCACCACAGGAAGGGGAGCAGTACTTC. It translates to CASSPQEGEQYF.

This chain uses TRBV11-1 with TRBJ2-7; 10 positions match TRBD1. V dropped 1 base and J dropped 6; count of bases not matched to a gene: 12. Germline CDR1 and CDR2: SGHAT and FQDESV (reference sequence). The CDR3 totals 17 residues. The DNA for the CDR3 is TGTGCCAGCAGCTTAGGGCGGTTGGGGACAGGGGCCCTCGAGCAGTACTTC. It codes for CASSLGRLGTGALEQYF.